The source of this TCR beta chain is a study of shared clonotypes between healthy human individuals. Germline V gene lookup returns CDR1 MNHEY and CDR2 SMNVEV (reference sequence). This CDR3 is built from 15 residues. Trimming shortened V by 6 bases and J by 4 bases, and 16 bases separated the two germline ends. The assay was immunoSEQ multiplex PCR, and TCRdb's table has in-frame clones only and misses some. The sample has 850,000 to 1,200,000 clones, about 74% seen once; the top ten hold about 1.5%. Sequenced input: memory CD4+ T cells sorted from blood. The sample's subset: CD45RA-negative fraction. This clonotype was obtained from a man between 18 and 29 years old in good health. The J gene is TRBJ1-5, the V gene TRBV27, with a tentative D call TRBD1 (5 bases). The CDR3 reads CASRGGAGQNQPQHF. The CDR3 DNA sequence: TGTGCCAGCAGGGGCGGGGCGGGGCAAAATCAGCCCCAGCATTTT.